This T cell receptor beta chain was retrieved from a study of blood T cell repertoires in COVID-19. At the level of the study: Samples came from the United States, Italy and Spain, spanning acute and convalescent COVID-19. T cells, B-cell-depleted T cells, or PBMCs supplied cDNA or gDNA.

In the study's own analysis: Nucleated cell counts were estimated from reference gene primer amplification. Libraries were prepared by immunoSEQ multiplex PCR; TCRdb keeps only in-frame clonotypes and omits some of them. Clonal size and the V and J genes are those of that table, whereas D and trimming came from the DNA. This repertoire shows about 280,000 clones, approximately 85% found once; its top ten account for approximately 11%. This CDR3 contains 18 residues. V lost 1 base to trimming and J lost 2 bases; unmatched junction nucleotides: 9. Germline V gene data show CDR1 as SEHNR and CDR2 as FQNEAQ (reference sequence).

Sequenced: peripheral blood. The receptor's source is a woman in her 70s with acute or convalescent COVID-19. This chain uses TRBV7-9 with TRBJ1-3, with 9 bases identical to TRBD1. The chain's CDR3 is CASSLEIGQGLTGNTIYF. CDR3 DNA: TGTGCCAGCAGCTTAGAGATAGGACAGGGGTTAACTGGAAACACCATATATTTT.